A selection of T cell receptor beta chains follows, all from one sample in a study of radiotherapy plus CTLA-4 blockade in lung cancer. Method: immunoSEQ multiplex PCR; TCRdb's copy keeps in-frame clones and lacks some. This sample has tens of thousands of clones, with around 69% found just once. The material sequenced was peripheral blood, taken from a patient treated with radiotherapy plus ipilimumab. These receptors were taken from a human donor with non-small cell lung cancer who had a complete response to radiotherapy plus ipilimumab. Both conserved end residues are part of each CDR3. Each record gives: D gene, J gene, V gene, clone size, CDR3 DNA, CDR3 protein. The D gene is left open where the match is weak. Not every row has a clone size; where given, it reads once, few, many or a size class.

D: TRBD2
J: TRBJ2-3
V: TRBV19
size: few
DNA: TGTGCCAGTCGACTAGCGGGCACAGATACGCAGTATTTT
CDR3: CASRLAGTDTQYF

D: NA
J: TRBJ2-2
V: TRBV6-5
size: NA
DNA: TGTGCCAGCACCCTTGACGCAGGCCCGCGTGTGCTGTTTTTT
CDR3: CASTLDAGPRVLFF

D: TRBD2
J: TRBJ2-7
V: TRBV28
size: NA
DNA: TGTGCCAGCAGTCGCGGCCTAGCGGTGTCCTACGAGCAGTACTTC
CDR3: CASSRGLAVSYEQYF

D: NA
J: TRBJ2-7
V: TRBV7-9
size: NA
DNA: TGTGCCAGCGCCTGGGGAACAGGCGAGCAGTACTTC
CDR3: CASAWGTGEQYF

D: TRBD2
J: TRBJ2-2
V: TRBV10-1
size: few
DNA: TGCGCCAGCAGTGCTCTAGCGGGGGGGCCTGGGCCCGGGGAGCTGTTTTTT
CDR3: CASSALAGGPGPGELFF

D: NA
J: TRBJ2-7
V: TRBV2
size: NA
DNA: TGTGCCAGCAGTGTGGGACTCCCACCCTACGAGCAGTACTTC
CDR3: CASSVGLPPYEQYF

D: NA
J: TRBJ2-7
V: TRBV28
size: many
DNA: TGTGCCACGGGTGAGGGGAGGTGGTCCTACGAGCAGTACTTC
CDR3: CATGEGRWSYEQYF

D: TRBD2
J: TRBJ2-1
V: TRBV5-1
size: NA
DNA: TGCGCCAGCACCCCATTCGCCTCGGGACTAGCGGGAGGGACTCGAGGCAATGAGCAGTTCTTC
CDR3: CASTPFASGLAGGTRGNEQFF

D: TRBD2
J: TRBJ2-1
V: TRBV7-2
size: once
DNA: TGTGCCAGCAGCTTCCCCAAACTAGCGGTCTACAATGAGCAGTTCTTC
CDR3: CASSFPKLAVYNEQFF

D: NA
J: TRBJ2-7
V: TRBV27
size: NA
DNA: TGTGCCAGCACTCTCGGAGGAGGGTACGAGCAGTACTTC
CDR3: CASTLGGGYEQYF

D: NA
J: TRBJ1-6
V: TRBV2
size: NA
DNA: TGTGCCCCCTCCGCGAAAGAAAATTCACCCCTCCACTTT
CDR3: CAPSAKENSPLHF

D: NA
J: TRBJ1-2
V: TRBV2
size: few
DNA: TGTGCCAGCAGTGAAGCTGTGAGTGAACCCAACTATGGCTACACCTTC
CDR3: CASSEAVSEPNYGYTF

D: TRBD1
J: TRBJ2-2
V: TRBV4-1
size: NA
DNA: TGCGCCAGCGGCGGACAGGCGAACACCGGGGAGCTGTTTTTT
CDR3: CASGGQANTGELFF

D: NA
J: TRBJ2-3
V: TRBV4-3
size: NA
DNA: TGCGCCAGCAGCCTAACGGCGTACAGGGGCACAGATACGCAGTATTTT
CDR3: CASSLTAYRGTDTQYF

D: NA
J: TRBJ2-3
V: TRBV27
size: once
DNA: TGTGCCAGCAGTTTATGGGGGGGGCCAGATACGCAGTATTTT
CDR3: CASSLWGGPDTQYF

D: NA
J: TRBJ1-6
V: TRBV11-2
size: NA
DNA: TGTGCCAGCAGCTTAGAGGGGGGTAATTCACCCCTCCACTTT
CDR3: CASSLEGGNSPLHF

D: NA
J: TRBJ1-5
V: TRBV28
size: NA
DNA: TGTGCCAGCAGTTCGACTTCAGGGGAGCGCAATCAGCCCCAGCATTTT
CDR3: CASSSTSGERNQPQHF

D: TRBD1
J: TRBJ1-2
V: TRBV10-3
size: few
DNA: TGTGCCATCTTTGGACAGGGGGCTGGTGGCTACACCTTC
CDR3: CAIFGQGAGGYTF

D: TRBD2
J: TRBJ2-7
V: TRBV7-6
size: NA
DNA: TGTGCCAGCAGCGAGGGTAGCGGGAGTGTTGACGAGCAGTACTTC
CDR3: CASSEGSGSVDEQYF

D: NA
J: TRBJ2-1
V: TRBV7-3
size: NA
DNA: TGTGCCAGCAGCTTAATAGCGGACAATGAGCAGTTCTTC
CDR3: CASSLIADNEQFF

D: TRBD1
J: TRBJ1-6
V: TRBV19
size: NA
DNA: TGTGCCAGTAGGACAGGGATCGATAATTCACCCCTCCACTTT
CDR3: CASRTGIDNSPLHF

D: TRBD1
J: TRBJ2-3
V: TRBV10-2
size: NA
DNA: TGCGCCAGCAGCCGGGGACAGGGGGCGGCAGATACGCAGTATTTT
CDR3: CASSRGQGAADTQYF

D: TRBD1
J: TRBJ1-2
V: TRBV7-2
size: NA
DNA: TGTGCCAGCAAGTGGGCAGGGGGCAGGGGCTATGGCTACACCTTC
CDR3: CASKWAGGRGYGYTF

D: TRBD1
J: TRBJ1-2
V: TRBV19
size: few
DNA: TGTGCCAGTAGGACAGGGGGTCTCTATGGCTACACCTTC
CDR3: CASRTGGLYGYTF

D: TRBD1
J: TRBJ1-2
V: TRBV9
size: few
DNA: TGTGCCAGCAGTCAAGGGGGCGGCTATGGCTACACCTTC
CDR3: CASSQGGGYGYTF

D: NA
J: TRBJ1-6
V: TRBV11-2
size: NA
DNA: TGTGCCAGCAGCTTGATCTCGGATTCACCCCTCCACTTT
CDR3: CASSLISDSPLHF

D: NA
J: TRBJ2-1
V: TRBV19
size: NA
DNA: TGTGCCAGTAGTATCCTGGACTCTTTGGGTGAGCAGTTCTTC
CDR3: CASSILDSLGEQFF

D: TRBD1
J: TRBJ2-7
V: TRBV7-9
size: medium-sized
DNA: TGTGCCAGCAGCTTAGTGGGTACAGGGGCCTACGAGCAGTACTTC
CDR3: CASSLVGTGAYEQYF

D: NA
J: TRBJ2-7
V: TRBV20-1
size: NA
DNA: TGCAGTGCTAGAGGCGCGCACGAGCAGTACTTC
CDR3: CSARGAHEQYF

D: NA
J: TRBJ2-5
V: TRBV18
size: few
DNA: TGTGCCAGCTCACCAGAGAAGACCCAGTACTTC
CDR3: CASSPEKTQYF

D: NA
J: TRBJ2-7
V: TRBV30
size: few
DNA: TGTGCCTGGAACGGGGGAGGCCGCAGCTCCTACGAGCAGTACTTC
CDR3: CAWNGGGRSSYEQYF

D: NA
J: TRBJ2-6
V: TRBV9
size: NA
DNA: TGTGCCAGCAGCGTAGAGGGGTCTGGGGCCAACGTCCTGACTTTC
CDR3: CASSVEGSGANVLTF

D: TRBD1
J: TRBJ2-7
V: TRBV19
size: once
DNA: TGTGCCAGTAGTATCCGGCGACAGGGGGCCTACGAGCAGTACTTC
CDR3: CASSIRRQGAYEQYF

D: TRBD1
J: TRBJ2-7
V: TRBV6-5
size: NA
DNA: TGTGCCAGCAGCCCGACAGGGGAGCACGAGCAGTACTTC
CDR3: CASSPTGEHEQYF

D: NA
J: TRBJ1-1
V: TRBV2
size: few
DNA: TGTGCCAGCAGTGAACAAGGAGTGCGAGCTTTCTTT
CDR3: CASSEQGVRAFF

D: TRBD2
J: TRBJ2-1
V: TRBV5-1
size: NA
DNA: TGCGCCAGCAGCCCCCAAGCGGGGACTGCCAACAATGAGCAGTTCTTC
CDR3: CASSPQAGTANNEQFF

D: TRBD2
J: TRBJ2-1
V: TRBV18
size: NA
DNA: TGTGCCAGCTCACCACGGGGCGGGGGCTACAATGAGCAGTTCTTC
CDR3: CASSPRGGGYNEQFF

D: NA
J: TRBJ2-1
V: TRBV5-1
size: NA
DNA: TGCGCCAGCAGCCGGTCCAATGAGCAGTTCTTC
CDR3: CASSRSNEQFF

D: TRBD1
J: TRBJ1-5
V: TRBV2
size: NA
DNA: TGTGCCACCAGACAGGGGAGAAGCAATCAGCCCCAGCATTTT
CDR3: CATRQGRSNQPQHF

D: TRBD1
J: TRBJ1-6
V: TRBV7-6
size: NA
DNA: TGTGCCAGCAGCTTATTGGGACAGGCTCATTCACCCCTCCACTTT
CDR3: CASSLLGQAHSPLHF

D: NA
J: TRBJ2-7
V: TRBV4-1
size: NA
DNA: TGCGCCAGCAGCCAAGGTTTATACTACGAGCAGTACTTC
CDR3: CASSQGLYYEQYF

D: NA
J: TRBJ2-5
V: TRBV18
size: NA
DNA: TGTGCCAGCTCACCGGTAAGGGGCGGAGAAGAGACCCAGTACTTC
CDR3: CASSPVRGGEETQYF

D: NA
J: TRBJ2-7
V: TRBV5-1
size: NA
DNA: TGCGCCAGCAGCTTGGCCACGGGGACAACCTACGAGCAGTACTTC
CDR3: CASSLATGTTYEQYF

D: NA
J: TRBJ2-7
V: TRBV6-5
size: NA
DNA: TGTGCCAGCAGTTACTCGGACAGTCCAGGTCGTCACGAGCAGTACTTC
CDR3: CASSYSDSPGRHEQYF

D: TRBD2
J: TRBJ2-7
V: TRBV10-2
size: few
DNA: TGCGCCAGCACCCCGATGGGGAGGGCCGCCTCCTACGAGCAGTACTTC
CDR3: CASTPMGRAASYEQYF

D: NA
J: TRBJ2-5
V: TRBV2
size: NA
DNA: TGTGCCAGCAGTGGGGGCGGCGAGACCCAGTACTTC
CDR3: CASSGGGETQYF

D: NA
J: TRBJ2-2
V: TRBV15
size: NA
DNA: TGTGCCACCAGCAGAGATGCAGGGAATGGTGGCGGGGAGCTGTTTTTT
CDR3: CATSRDAGNGGGELFF

D: NA
J: TRBJ1-6
V: TRBV2
size: NA
DNA: TGTGCCAGCACCTTAACCCGGGAGGGTTCACCCCTCCACTTT
CDR3: CASTLTREGSPLHF

D: TRBD1
J: TRBJ1-2
V: TRBV7-2
size: NA
DNA: TGTGCCAGCAGTAAGTCGGGACAGGAGACTAACTATGGCTACACCTTC
CDR3: CASSKSGQETNYGYTF

D: NA
J: TRBJ2-3
V: TRBV7-2
size: NA
DNA: TGTGCCAGCACCCCTGTTACCGGGACAACGGGGCATTGGGGTACGCAGTATTTT
CDR3: CASTPVTGTTGHWGTQYF

D: NA
J: TRBJ1-5
V: TRBV28
size: NA
DNA: TGTGCCAGCAGTTCGGGTAGTATTCGCAATCAGCCCCAGCATTTT
CDR3: CASSSGSIRNQPQHF